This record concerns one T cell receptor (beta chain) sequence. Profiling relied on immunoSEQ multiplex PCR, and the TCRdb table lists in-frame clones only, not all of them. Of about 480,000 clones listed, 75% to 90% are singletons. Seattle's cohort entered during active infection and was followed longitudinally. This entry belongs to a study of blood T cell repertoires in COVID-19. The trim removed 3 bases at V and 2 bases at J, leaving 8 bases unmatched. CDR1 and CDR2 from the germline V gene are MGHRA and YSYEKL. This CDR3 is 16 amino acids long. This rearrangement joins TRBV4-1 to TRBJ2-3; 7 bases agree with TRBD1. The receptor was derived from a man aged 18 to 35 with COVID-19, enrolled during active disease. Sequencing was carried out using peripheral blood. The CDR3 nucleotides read TGCGCCAGCAGCCATCCCGGACAGGAGGTCACAGATACGCAGTATTTT. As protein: CASSHPGQEVTDTQYF.